A selection of T cell receptor beta chains follows, all from one sample in a study of radiotherapy plus CTLA-4 blockade in lung cancer. Sequencing used immunoSEQ multiplex PCR; TCRdb keeps in-frame clones, though not all of them. This table has roughly 50,000 clones, over 75% appearing once. This specimen was peripheral blood, taken from a patient treated with radiotherapy plus ipilimumab. These receptors were taken from a human donor with non-small cell lung cancer whose response to radiotherapy plus ipilimumab could not be evaluated. CDR3s include the opening cysteine and the closing phenylalanine or tryptophan. A D gene is named only where the DNA matches it firmly. Clone sizes are given selectively: once, few, many, or a class where the clone is expanded.

d_gene	len	j_gene	abundance	v_gene	CDR3nt	CDR3aa
TRBD1	15	TRBJ1-6	.	TRBV7-2	TGTGCCAGCAGCTTATGGACAGGGGGCGAGTCACCCCTCCACTTT	CASSLWTGGESPLHF
TRBD1	16	TRBJ1-6	.	TRBV13	TGTGCCAGCAGCGGAGGGGACAGCTTTTATAATTCACCCCTCCACTTT	CASSGGDSFYNSPLHF
TRBD1	15	TRBJ1-1	.	TRBV11-2	TGTGCCAGCAGCTTACAGGGGGCTCAGAACACTGAAGCTTTCTTT	CASSLQGAQNTEAFF
TRBD2	14	TRBJ2-7	.	TRBV28	TGTGCCAGCAGGTCTAGCGGATCAACCTACGAGCAGTACTTC	CASRSSGSTYEQYF
.	16	TRBJ2-1	.	TRBV21-1	TGTGCCAGCAGCATAACTAGCGGGGATTTCTACAATGAGCAGTTCTTC	CASSITSGDFYNEQFF
.	17	TRBJ2-3	.	TRBV19	TGTGCCAGTAGTATAGGGGGCGGGACCCATCGAGTGGATACGCAGTATTTT	CASSIGGGTHRVDTQYF
.	15	TRBJ2-3	.	TRBV5-1	TGCGCCAGCAGCTTGGAAGGGAGTTCGGCAGATACGCAGTATTTT	CASSLEGSSADTQYF
TRBD2	15	TRBJ2-5	.	TRBV18	TGTGCCAGCTCACCAATCACTAGCGGACTAGATACCCAGTACTTC	CASSPITSGLDTQYF
.	14	TRBJ1-1	.	TRBV19	TGTGCCAGTAGATCGTCGGGGGAGGGGACTGAAGCTTTCTTT	CASRSSGEGTEAFF
TRBD1	18	TRBJ1-2	once	TRBV19	TGTGCCACCACACCCACCCGGGACAGGGCGCTTCTATACTATGGCTACACCTTC	CATTPTRDRALLYYGYTF
.	11	TRBJ2-5	.	TRBV19	TGTGCCACCTCGAGTGCCCGGGACCAGTACTTC	CATSSARDQYF